The 20 T cell receptor beta chains listed next were all sequenced from one sample in a study of shared T cell receptors in the human thymus. Sequencing was performed with immunoSEQ multiplex PCR; in TCRdb, only in-frame clones are kept and a portion is missing. The sample has 720,000 or so clones, approximately 83% seen once; the top ten hold more than 0.01%. The sample was also linked to a second study, of human thymus T cells.

The sequenced sample consisted of thymocytes. These receptors all come from a girl less than two years old with a congenital heart defect.

This clone was counted between two and nine times. J is TRBJ1-1 and V is TRBV6-6; a possible D gene is TRBD1 (6 bases). Germline loops: CDR1 MNHNY, CDR2 SVGAGI (reference sequence). Trimming left V 4 bases short and J 1 base short, with 10 bases between. The CDR3 loop spans 14 amino acids. The CDR3 loop reads CASSLQGTNTEAFF. Here the CDR3 DNA reads TGTGCCAGCAGTTTGCAGGGGACGAACACTGAAGCTTTCTTT.

The chain is built from TRBV9 and TRBJ1-6, with 8 bases matching TRBD1. In germline, CDR1 is SGDLS, CDR2 YYNGEE. CDR3 length equals 16 residues. V lost 4 bases and J lost 5; bases outside the gene matches: 8. CDR3 in amino acids: CASSPRTGNHNSPLHF. The CDR3 DNA reads TGTGCCAGCAGCCCCCGGACAGGGAATCATAATTCACCCCTCCACTTT.

This sequence joins TRBV30 and TRBJ2-6; 11 bases agree with TRBD1. The CDR3 loop spans 17 amino acids. CDR1 GTSNPN and CDR2 SVGIG come from the germline V gene (reference sequence). Trimming cost V 5 bases and J 2 bases; bases outside gene matches: 8. The CDR3 region has the DNA TGTGCCTGGGATCCGCCGGGACAGGGGGCTGGGGCCAACGTCCTGACTTTC. This encodes CAWDPPGQGAGANVLTF.

A word on this clone: This specimen includes other DNA sequences encoding the same CDR3. The genes are TRBV27 and TRBJ2-1; 7 nucleotides align to TRBD2. The germline gives CDR1 MNHEY, CDR2 SMNVEV (reference sequence). The CDR3 is made up of 12 amino acids. V shed 2 bases and J 8 bases; nucleotides not matched to a gene: 0. CDR3 region: CASSLGGDEQFF. CDR3 in DNA: TGTGCCAGCAGTTTAGGGGGGGATGAGCAGTTCTTC.

This chain's CDR3 is CASTSGTRTTDTQYF. The CDR3, as DNA: TGTGCCAGCACTTCCGGGACAAGGACCACAGATACGCAGTATTTT. The chain uses TRBV2 and TRBJ2-3, with a possible D match to TRBD1 (6 bases). Germline V gene sequence: CDR1 SNHLY, CDR2 FYNNEI. V lost 7 bases and J 2 bases, leaving 16 bases between the germline ends. The CDR3 length is 15 residues.

V is TRBV4-1 and J is TRBJ2-1; TRBD1 might be the D (6 bases). V was pared by 7 bases and J by 5 bases, with 30 bases between. The germline CDR1 and CDR2 sequences are MGHRA and YSYEKL. The CDR3 loop spans 19 amino acids. CDR3 loop: CASTERPPVRGPTNNEQFF. The CDR3, as DNA: TGCGCCAGCACAGAAAGACCCCCAGTCAGGGGCCCTACGAACAATGAGCAGTTCTTC.

The chain carries TRBV5-5 and TRBJ1-5, with D tentatively TRBD1 (5 bases). The CDR3 consists of 18 residues. Germline V lookup: CDR1 SGHKS, CDR2 YYEKEE (reference sequence). Trimming shortened V by 3 bases and J by 2 bases, and 21 bases separated the two germline ends. The CDR3 DNA sequence: TGTGCCAGCAGCTGCCACTCCTCCGGGGGGGATGGCAATCAGCCCCAGCATTTT. It is translated as CASSCHSSGGDGNQPQHF.

The chain recombines TRBV30 with TRBJ2-6; D gene ambiguous. The CDR3 is made up of 16 amino acids. The germline V gene encodes CDR1 GTSNPN and CDR2 SVGIG (reference sequence). The V gene lost 0 bases and the J gene lost 0 bases, with 9 bases spanning the gap. CDR3 coding DNA: TGTGCCTGGAGTGTTTATATTAGCTCTGGGGCCAACGTCCTGACTTTC. It specifies CAWSVYISSGANVLTF.

The J gene is TRBJ1-1, the V gene TRBV12-5, with D possibly being TRBD1 (5 bases). The CDR3 consists of 16 residues. V dropped 0 bases and J dropped 0 bases, with 11 bases sitting between them. The germline CDR1 and CDR2 sequences are LGHNT and FRNRAP. The CDR3: CASGLVFDSLNTEAFF. Written as DNA, the CDR3 is TGTGCTAGTGGTTTGGTTTTCGACAGCCTGAACACTGAAGCTTTCTTT.

The chain carries TRBV11-2 and TRBJ1-2; TRBD1 matches 9 bases. V shed 3 bases and J 6 bases; nucleotides not matched to a gene: 5. The germline CDR1 and CDR2 sequences are SGHAT and FQNNGV. This CDR3 contains 14 residues. The CDR3 sequence is CASSFGTGNHGYTF. The CDR3 coding sequence is TGTGCCAGCAGCTTCGGGACAGGGAACCATGGCTACACCTTC.

The chain employs TRBV14 and TRBJ2-2; 8 positions match TRBD2. Germline V gene sequence: CDR1 SGHDN, CDR2 FVKESK. V was clipped by 1 base and J by 7 bases; unmatched bases: 5. The CDR3 spans 15 residues. CDR3 protein: CASSQGTSRVGELFF. The CDR3, as DNA: TGTGCCAGCAGCCAAGGGACTAGCCGGGTCGGGGAGCTGTTTTTT.

V usage is TRBV27 and J usage is TRBJ1-2, with 11 bases matching TRBD1. Per the germline V gene, CDR1 is MNHEY and CDR2 is SMNVEV (reference sequence). The CDR3 has 16 amino acids. Unmatched junction bases numbered 10, after V lost 8 bases and J lost 2 bases. Written as DNA, the CDR3 is TGTGCCAGCCGATCTTCCGGGACAGGGGGAAACTATGGCTACACCTTC. The encoded protein is CASRSSGTGGNYGYTF.

The chain uses TRBV4-3 and TRBJ1-1, with D possibly being TRBD1 (6 bases). Germline V lookup: CDR1 LGHNA, CDR2 YSLEER. V was cut by 3 bases and J by 5 bases, with 16 bases left in between. This CDR3 comprises 15 residues. The CDR3 reads CASSHDPLDRTEAFF. CDR3 sequence (DNA): TGCGCCAGCAGCCACGACCCCCTAGACAGGACTGAAGCTTTCTTT.

This clone occurred once. This chain uses TRBV5-1 with TRBJ2-7; 8 bases match TRBD1. The CDR3 is 16 amino acids. The V and J ends lost 0 bases and 4 bases, in that order; junction bases with no gene match: 9. Germline CDR1 is SGHRS and CDR2 is YFSETQ. The CDR3 DNA follows: TGCGCCAGCAGCTTGGAAAGGGGACAGGCTCCTTACGAGCAGTACTTC. This encodes CASSLERGQAPYEQYF.

As DNA, the CDR3 is TGTGCCAGCAGTGACGGGACAGGCCATCAGCCCCAGCATTTT. Its translation: CASSDGTGHQPQHF. The chain carries TRBV6-1 and TRBJ1-5; 8 bases agree with TRBD1. This CDR3 is 14 amino acids long. The V segment lost 3 bases and the J segment 5 bases; nucleotides outside the gene matches: 3. Germline V gene lookup returns CDR1 MNHNS and CDR2 SASEGT.

The J gene is TRBJ1-5, the V gene TRBV6-1; D call uncertain. The germline V gene encodes CDR1 MNHNS and CDR2 SASEGT. The ends were cut back, 6 bases at V and 3 bases at J, with 6 bases in the middle. The CDR3 has 12 amino acids. For the CDR3, the DNA is TGTGCCAGCAGAGACAACAATCAGCCCCAGCATTTT. Translating it yields CASRDNNQPQHF.

CDR3 region: CASSRGQEYYEQYF. The CDR3 nucleotides read TGTGCCAGCAGCCGGGGACAGGAATACTACGAGCAGTACTTC. The chain is built from TRBV4-2 and TRBJ2-7, with 8 bases fitting TRBD1. CDR1 and CDR2 from the germline V gene are LGHNA and YNFKEQ. This CDR3 comprises 14 residues. Trimming cost V 4 bases and J 3 bases; bases outside gene matches: 5.

The chain is built from TRBV5-1 and TRBJ2-1; D is perhaps TRBD1 (6 bases). The germline CDR1 and CDR2 sequences are SGHRS and YFSETQ. The CDR3 length is 18 residues. V was trimmed by 1 base and J by 6 bases, leaving 23 bases between them. The CDR3 spells CASSLINLGTPTFNEQFF. DNA of the CDR3: TGCGCCAGCAGCTTGATCAACTTGGGGACACCGACCTTCAATGAGCAGTTCTTC.

The chain combines TRBV4-3 with TRBJ1-6, with D maybe TRBD1 (6 bases). Germline lookup yields CDR1 LGHNA and CDR2 YSLEER. The CDR3 spans 19 residues. Trimming shortened V by 3 bases and J by 3 bases, and 21 bases separated the two germline ends. The CDR3 nucleotides are TGCGCCAGCAGCCAGATCCCGGCGAGAAAGGGGGTCTATAATTCACCCCTCCACTTT. Protein product: CASSQIPARKGVYNSPLHF.

The V gene is TRBV4-3, the J gene TRBJ2-7; 11 bases align to TRBD1. CDR1 is LGHNA, CDR2 YSLEER, per germline. CDR3 length equals 17 residues. V dropped 3 bases and J dropped 1; count of bases not matched to a gene: 8. CDR3 DNA sequence: TGCGCCAGCAGCCACGAGAACCGGGACAGGGGGTCCTACGAGCAGTACTTC. Amino acids: CASSHENRDRGSYEQYF.